These 27 T cell receptor beta chains came from one sample sequenced in a study of blood T cell repertoires in COVID-19. The repertoire was sequenced with immunoSEQ multiplex PCR; TCRdb's copy has only in-frame clones and lacks some. This table holds approximately 280,000 clones, 80% to 90% found once. What was sequenced was peripheral blood. Receptors were obtained from a woman in her 70s with acute or convalescent COVID-19.

This clone was detected once. V usage is TRBV12-3 or TRBV12-4 and J usage is TRBJ1-1; D ambiguous. The V end lost 8 bases, the J end lost 5 bases, and 15 bases lay between the germline ends. The CDR3 is 13 amino acids. The CDR3 DNA is TGTGCCAGCGGGCCGAGACGGGATACTGAAGCTTTCTTT. It encodes CASGPRRDTEAFF.

J is TRBJ1-3 and V is TRBV3-1 (or the pseudogene TRBV3-2); the D is unclear. Germline CDR1 and CDR2: LGHDT and YNNKEL (reference sequence). There are 11 residues in the CDR3. V was pared by 2 bases and J by 6 bases, with 2 bases between. CDR3 DNA sequence: TGTGCCAGCAGCCAACAAAACACCATATATTTT. Translating gives CASSQQNTIYF.

This chain connects TRBV19 to TRBJ2-1, with 9 positions matching TRBD2. The CDR3 runs 15 residues. Germline V gene data show CDR1 as LNHDA and CDR2 as SQIVND (reference sequence). The ends lost 7 bases at V and 4 bases at J; junction bases unmatched: 8. In nucleotides, the CDR3 is TGTGCCAGTATCTCTCCAGCGGGGGGTTACAATGAGCAGTTCTTC. Protein product: CASISPAGGYNEQFF. Full variable domain (outside the CDR3, taken from reference TRBV19 and TRBJ2-1): DGGITQSPKYLFRKEGQNVTLSCEQNLNHDAMYWYRQDPGQGLRLIYYSQIVNDFQKGDIAEGYSVSREKKESFPLTVTSAQKNPTAFYLCASISPAGGYNEQFFGPGTRLTVL.

This chain joins TRBV7-9 and TRBJ1-1; tentative D call: TRBD1 (5 bases). The V end was cut by 5 bases, the J end by 0 bases, with 19 bases between. The CDR3 length is 17 residues. Germline CDR1 is SEHNR and CDR2 is FQNEAQ (reference sequence). This CDR3 reads CASSPPARQKMNTEAFF. The CDR3 DNA is TGTGCCAGCAGCCCCCCGGCGAGACAGAAAATGAACACTGAAGCTTTCTTT.

J is TRBJ1-4 and V is TRBV3-1 (or the pseudogene TRBV3-2), with 7 bases aligning to TRBD1. V shed 8 bases and J 2 bases; nucleotides not matched to a gene: 5. Looked up from germline, CDR1 is LGHDT and CDR2 is YNNKEL (reference sequence). This CDR3 is built from 14 residues. CDR3 in amino acids: CASQDRATNEKLFF. As DNA, the CDR3 is TGTGCCAGCCAAGACAGGGCCACTAATGAAAAACTGTTTTTT.

This clone showed up just once. The DNA for the CDR3 is TGCGCCAGCAGCCGAGGGGGCGCCGGGCAGCCCCAGCATTTT. Protein sequence: CASSRGGAGQPQHF. The J gene is TRBJ1-5, the V gene TRBV4-1; TRBD1 agrees at 7 bases. The V gene's germline CDR1 is MGHRA and CDR2 YSYEKL. V dropped 4 bases and J dropped 7; count of bases not matched to a gene: 7. The CDR3 covers 14 residues.

The chain carries TRBV3-1 (or the pseudogene TRBV3-2) and TRBJ2-2, with a tentative D call TRBD2 (7 bases). This CDR3 contains 16 residues. Trimming removed 4 bases from V and 4 bases from J, with 16 bases in between. Germline V lookup: CDR1 LGHDT, CDR2 YNNKEL (reference sequence). The CDR3 sequence: CASSPRGGLRTGELFF. DNA for the CDR3: TGTGCCAGCAGCCCCCGCGGGGGCTTACGCACCGGGGAGCTGTTTTTT.

This clone was seen a few times. This sequence joins TRBV18 and TRBJ1-4; a possible D gene is TRBD1 (6 bases). The CDR3 runs 15 residues. Trimming cost V 3 bases and J 0 bases, with 8 bases left between them. Germline-derived CDR1 and CDR2 are KGHSH and LQKENI. CDR3 protein: CASSPRGPTNEKLFF. The CDR3 nucleotides are TGTGCCAGCTCACCGCGGGGGCCAACTAATGAAAAACTGTTTTTT.

J is TRBJ2-1 and V is TRBV6-2 or TRBV6-3; 8 positions agree with TRBD1. Germline CDR1 and CDR2: MNHEY and SVGEGT. V shed 6 bases and J 7 bases; nucleotides not matched to a gene: 5. CDR3 length: 13 amino acids. This CDR3 reads CASSLYRGNEQFF. CDR3 DNA sequence: TGTGCCAGCAGCCTATACAGGGGGAATGAGCAGTTCTTC.

By sample share, this clone is large. This chain connects TRBV30 to TRBJ2-1, with TRBD2 as a possible D gene (7 bases). The CDR3 is 16 residues long. V gave up 5 bases and J gave up 9 bases, with 26 bases separating them. Germline V lookup: CDR1 GTSNPN, CDR2 SVGIG (reference sequence). The CDR3 region has the DNA TGTGCCTGGGGATCTTCCGATGGAGGGGGGGGCGTTGAGCAGTTCTTC. Amino acid sequence: CAWGSSDGGGGVEQFF.

Notes on this clone: At one boundary the junction diverges from the germline segment, which might be a read error. The J gene is TRBJ1-3, the V gene TRBV12-3 or TRBV12-4; D is unclear. This CDR3 spans 11 amino acids. The chain's CDR3 is CASSLFEDGKF. The CDR3 nucleotides read TGTGCCAGCAGTTTATTTGAGGACGGGAAATTT.

J is TRBJ1-2 and V is TRBV30, with D perhaps TRBD1 (6 bases). The CDR3 contains 16 residues. The V and J ends lost 5 bases and 3 bases respectively, with 22 bases between them. Germline CDR1 is GTSNPN and CDR2 is SVGIG (reference sequence). CDR3 DNA: TGTGCCTGGGCACCCTCTTCCACAGGGCAGGACTATGGCTACACCTTC. This translates into CAWAPSSTGQDYGYTF.

V gene TRBV5-1 combines with J gene TRBJ2-5; 13 bases line up with TRBD2. CDR3 length equals 15 residues. The germline V gene has CDR1 SGHRS and CDR2 YFSETQ. Unmatched junction bases numbered 5, after V lost 4 bases and J lost 5 bases. The DNA of the CDR3 is TGCGCCAGCAGCCCGACTAGCGGGGGGTCGGAGACCCAGTACTTC. Its translation: CASSPTSGGSETQYF. The whole variable domain, filled in from reference TRBV5-1 and TRBJ2-5, reads KAGVTQTPRYLIKTRGQQVTLSCSPISGHRSVSWYQQTPGQGLQFLFEYFSETQRNKGNFPGRFSGRQFSNSRSEMNVSTLELGDSALYLCASSPTSGGSETQYFGPGTRLLVL.

The CDR3, as DNA: TGTGCCAGCAGCTGGGACACCCAGGATGGACCCCTCCACTTT. Translation gives CASSWDTQDGPLHF. The chain recombines TRBV6-5 with TRBJ1-6; possible D gene TRBD1, 6 bases. The CDR3 totals 14 residues. V lost 6 bases and J 12 bases, leaving 18 bases between the germline ends. Germline V gene lookup returns CDR1 MNHEY and CDR2 SVGAGI.

This CDR3 reads CASSLHRGSPTNEKLFF. In nucleotides, the CDR3 is TGTGCCAGCAGCTTACACAGGGGGAGCCCAACTAATGAAAAACTGTTTTTT. The V call is TRBV5-6, the J call TRBJ1-4; 8 bases map to TRBD1. CDR3 length: 17 amino acids. Germline assignment: CDR1 SGHDT and CDR2 YYEEEE. The junction had 6 bases not matched to a gene; V was cut back by 2 bases and J by 0 bases.

The rearrangement uses TRBV5-4 and TRBJ2-3, with D tentatively TRBD2 (6 bases). Germline V gene data show CDR1 as SGHNT and CDR2 as YYREEE (reference sequence). Between the trimmed V and J ends, which lost 4 bases and 4 bases, there was a span of 16 bases. The CDR3 totals 15 residues. CDR3 loop: CASSPGGAAADTQYF. The CDR3 region has the DNA TGTGCCAGCAGCCCCGGCGGGGCCGCGGCAGATACGCAGTATTTT.

This clone turned up a few times. The chain joins TRBV5-5 to TRBJ2-5, with D possibly matching TRBD1 (5 bases). Trimming pared 3 bases from V and 5 bases from J, leaving 11 bases between. This CDR3 has 13 residues. The germline gives CDR1 SGHKS, CDR2 YYEKEE (reference sequence). The CDR3 region has the DNA TGTGCCAGCAGCTCCAGGGTAAAGGAGACCCAGTACTTC. Encoded protein: CASSSRVKETQYF.

The chain carries TRBV7-9 and TRBJ1-6, with D possibly matching TRBD1 (5 bases). The CDR3 loop spans 15 amino acids. Trimming stripped 3 bases from V and 5 bases from J, with 11 bases between. From germline, CDR1 is SEHNR and CDR2 FQNEAQ (reference sequence). The chain's CDR3 is CASSFGGVDNSPLHF. Written as DNA, the CDR3 is TGTGCCAGCAGCTTTGGAGGGGTAGATAATTCACCCCTCCACTTT. The full variable domain, in which reference TRBV7-9 and TRBJ1-6 provide the parts outside the CDR3, is DTGVSQNPRHKITKRGQNVTFRCDPISEHNRLYWYRQTLGQGPEFLTYFQNEAQLEKSRLLSDRFSAERPKGSFSTLEIQRTEQGDSAMYLCASSFGGVDNSPLHFGNGTRLTVT.

This chain links TRBV7-9 with TRBJ2-6; TRBD2 might be the D (6 bases). V shed 4 bases and J shed 0 bases, with 16 bases lying between them. The CDR3 runs 18 residues. The V gene's germline CDR1 is SEHNR and CDR2 FQNEAQ (reference sequence). Here the CDR3 reads CASSSWRRVLSGANVLTF. DNA for the CDR3: TGTGCCAGCAGCTCGTGGAGGAGGGTTCTCTCTGGGGCCAACGTCCTGACTTTC.

The V call is TRBV9, the J call TRBJ1-2; D is unresolved. The germline V gene encodes CDR1 SGDLS and CDR2 YYNGEE. V was shortened by 0 bases and J by 6 bases, with 12 bases between the two germline ends. The CDR3 length is 14 residues. CDR3 nucleotide sequence: TGTGCCAGCAGCGTAGTACCAGAAAGTGATGGCTACACCTTC. Its translation: CASSVVPESDGYTF.

The chain links TRBV29-1 to TRBJ2-7; D unclear. Trimming pared 3 bases from V and 7 bases from J, leaving 10 bases between. Germline V gene data show CDR1 as SQVTM and CDR2 as ANQGSEA. The CDR3 runs 11 residues. The CDR3 sequence is CSVEVFREQYF. DNA of the CDR3: TGCAGCGTTGAGGTCTTCCGGGAGCAGTACTTC.

The chain combines TRBV6-4 with TRBJ1-6; the D is unclear. The CDR3 spans 16 residues. Germline assignment: CDR1 MRHNA and CDR2 SNTAGT. V was clipped by 6 bases and J by 0 bases, with 12 bases between them. CDR3: CASRPFSGSYNSPLHF. The CDR3 coding sequence is TGTGCCAGCAGGCCCTTCAGCGGCTCCTATAATTCACCCCTCCACTTT.

V usage is TRBV2 and J usage is TRBJ1-1; a weak D match, TRBD1 (6 bases). Germline V gene sequence: CDR1 SNHLY, CDR2 FYNNEI. This CDR3 is 15 amino acids long. V was pared by 6 bases and J by 4 bases, with 18 bases between. CDR3 sequence: CASSVNRAPGTEAFF. The CDR3, as DNA: TGTGCCAGCAGCGTGAACAGGGCCCCAGGCACTGAAGCTTTCTTT.

The chain recombines TRBV5-5 with TRBJ1-2; D possibly corresponds to TRBD1 (6 bases). The CDR3 is 13 amino acids. CDR1 is SGHKS, CDR2 YYEKEE, per germline (reference sequence). The V end lost 0 bases, the J end lost 5 bases, and 8 bases lay between the germline ends. The CDR3 sequence: CASSLGRGYGYTF. The CDR3 nucleotides are TGTGCCAGCAGCTTGGGCAGGGGTTATGGCTACACCTTC.

The chain carries TRBV5-4 and TRBJ2-1; D possibly corresponds to TRBD2 (5 bases). The CDR3 loop spans 15 amino acids. V dropped 1 base and J dropped 0 bases, with 8 bases sitting between them. Germline V gene sequence: CDR1 SGHNT, CDR2 YYREEE (reference sequence). The CDR3, as DNA: TGTGCCAGCAGCTTGACGGGGTCCTCCTACAATGAGCAGTTCTTC. Protein sequence: CASSLTGSSYNEQFF.

The CDR3: CAGPLVHPSSYNEQFF. CDR3 coding DNA: TGTGCCGGTCCACTAGTGCACCCTAGCTCCTACAATGAGCAGTTCTTC. V usage is TRBV3-1 (or the pseudogene TRBV3-2) and J usage is TRBJ2-1, with D perhaps TRBD2 (5 bases). Trimming pared 11 bases from V and 0 bases from J, leaving 20 bases between. Germline V gives CDR1 LGHDT, CDR2 YNNKEL (reference sequence). CDR3 length equals 16 residues.

This clone was seen once. The chain uses TRBV14 and TRBJ2-3; D not resolved. The CDR3 contains 13 residues. Trimming cost V 3 bases and J 6 bases, with 10 bases left between them. Germline V gives CDR1 SGHDN, CDR2 FVKESK. This chain's CDR3 is CASSQQTLDTQYF. CDR3 DNA sequence: TGTGCCAGCAGCCAGCAGACACTCGATACGCAGTATTTT.